The T cell receptor (beta chain) described here comes from a study of blood T cell repertoires in COVID-19. For the study at large: From T cells, B-cell-depleted T cells, or PBMCs came the material, which was cDNA or gDNA.

This CDR3 comprises 8 residues. CDR1 is DFQATT, CDR2 SNEGSKA, per germline (reference sequence). V lost 6 bases and J lost 13, with 9 bases in between. Using immunoSEQ multiplex PCR, the repertoire was profiled, and TCRdb retains in-frame clones only, with some absent. The table has 200,000 to 300,000 clones, about four fifths seen once. Seattle's enrolled individuals joined amid active infection and were then monitored longitudinally. The chain links TRBV20-1 to TRBJ1-2; D might be TRBD1 (5 bases). The receptor was derived from a woman older than 75 with COVID-19, enrolled during active disease. Sequencing was carried out using peripheral blood. The CDR3 spells CSAPGGTF. For the CDR3, the DNA is TGCAGTGCCCCCGGGGGCACCTTC.